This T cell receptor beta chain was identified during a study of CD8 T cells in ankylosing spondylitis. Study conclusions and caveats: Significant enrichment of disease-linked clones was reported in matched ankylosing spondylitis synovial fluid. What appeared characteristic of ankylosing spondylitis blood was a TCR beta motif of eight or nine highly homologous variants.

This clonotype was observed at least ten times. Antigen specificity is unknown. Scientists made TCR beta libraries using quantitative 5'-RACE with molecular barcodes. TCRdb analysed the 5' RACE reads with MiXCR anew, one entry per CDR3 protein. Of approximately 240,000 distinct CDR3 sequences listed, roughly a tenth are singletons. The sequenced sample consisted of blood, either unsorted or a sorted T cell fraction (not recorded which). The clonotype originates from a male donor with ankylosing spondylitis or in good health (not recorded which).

The CDR3 loop reads CASMGGRADTQYF. CDR3 in DNA: TGTGCCAGTATGGGGGGCCGGGCAGATACGCAGTATTTT. V and J are TRBV6-1 and TRBJ2-3; D is possibly TRBD1 or TRBD2 (6 bases each). Germline V gene sequence: CDR1 MNHNS, CDR2 SASEGT. The germline V and J ends were trimmed by 9 bases and 4 bases, with 14 bases remaining between them. This CDR3 has 13 residues.